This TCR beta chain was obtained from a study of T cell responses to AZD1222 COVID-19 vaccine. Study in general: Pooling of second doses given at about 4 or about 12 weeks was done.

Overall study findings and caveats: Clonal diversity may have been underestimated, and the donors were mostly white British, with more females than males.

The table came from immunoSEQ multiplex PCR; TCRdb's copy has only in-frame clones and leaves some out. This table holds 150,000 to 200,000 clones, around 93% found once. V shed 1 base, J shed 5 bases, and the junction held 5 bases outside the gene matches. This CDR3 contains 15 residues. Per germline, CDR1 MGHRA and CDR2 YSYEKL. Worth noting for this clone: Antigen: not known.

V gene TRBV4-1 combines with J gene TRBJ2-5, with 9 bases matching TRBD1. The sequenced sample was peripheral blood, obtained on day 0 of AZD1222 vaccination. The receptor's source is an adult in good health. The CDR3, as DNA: TGCGCCAGCAGCCAAGGGACAGGGGTGGGGGAGACCCAGTACTTC. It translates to CASSQGTGVGETQYF.